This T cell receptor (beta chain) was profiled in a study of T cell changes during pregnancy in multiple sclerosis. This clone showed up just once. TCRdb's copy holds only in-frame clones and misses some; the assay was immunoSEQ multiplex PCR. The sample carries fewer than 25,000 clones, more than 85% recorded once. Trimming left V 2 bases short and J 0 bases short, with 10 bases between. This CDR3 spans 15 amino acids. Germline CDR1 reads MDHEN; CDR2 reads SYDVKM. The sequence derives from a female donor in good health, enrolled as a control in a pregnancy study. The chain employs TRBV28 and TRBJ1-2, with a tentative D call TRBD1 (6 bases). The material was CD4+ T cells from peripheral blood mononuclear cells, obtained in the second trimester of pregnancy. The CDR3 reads CASSLRDNSNYGYTF. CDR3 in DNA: TGTGCCAGCAGTTTACGGGACAATTCTAACTATGGCTACACCTTC.